The rows below give T cell receptor beta chains drawn from one sample of a study of T cells after yellow fever vaccination. TCRdb re-analysed the 5' RACE reads in MiXCR, keeping a single row per CDR3 protein. The sample includes hundreds of thousands of distinct CDR3 sequences, under 20% of them seen just once. Material: PBMCs, obtained before the yellow fever booster vaccination. The receptors were gathered from a man between 18 and 35 years old who received the YFV17D yellow fever vaccine. Both conserved end residues are part of each CDR3. A D gene is named only where the DNA matches it firmly. Rows give clone size only sometimes, using once, few, many, or a class for an expanded clone.

-	TRBJ1-1	-	12	TRBV20-1	CSAIGRGTEAFF	TGCAGTGCTATCGGGAGAGGCACTGAAGCTTTCTTT
TRBD1	TRBJ1-5	-	15	TRBV7-2	CASSWGTGRNQPQHF	TGTGCCAGCAGCTGGGGGACAGGGAGAAATCAGCCCCAGCATTTT
TRBD2	TRBJ2-3	-	15	TRBV4-1	CASSLERGDTDTQYF	TGCGCCAGCAGCCTAGAGCGGGGGGACACAGATACGCAGTATTTT
TRBD1	TRBJ2-5	-	12	TRBV20-1	CSAQDRGETQYF	TGCAGTGCTCAGGACAGGGGAGAGACCCAGTACTTC
TRBD1	TRBJ2-1	few	13	TRBV5-1	CASSLADRGEQFF	TGCGCCAGCAGCTTAGCGGACAGGGGTGAGCAGTTCTTC
TRBD1	TRBJ2-1	-	15	TRBV27	CASSWRQGGGIEQFF	TGTGCCAGCAGTTGGCGACAGGGGGGGGGGATTGAGCAGTTCTTC
-	TRBJ2-1	many	14	TRBV29-1	CSVAIASSYNEQFF	TGCAGCGTTGCCATCGCTAGCTCCTACAATGAGCAGTTCTTC
-	TRBJ2-7	few	14	TRBV4-1	CASSQVGLSYEQYF	TGCGCCAGCAGCCAAGTGGGGCTGTCCTACGAGCAGTACTTC
TRBD1	TRBJ1-1	-	12	TRBV19	CASSMDRAVAFF	TGTGCCAGTAGTATGGACAGGGCGGTAGCTTTCTTT
-	TRBJ1-1	few	11	TRBV29-1	CSVVENTEAFF	TGCAGCGTCGTTGAGAACACTGAAGCTTTCTTT
TRBD2	TRBJ2-1	-	14	TRBV20-1	CCARGTSGINEQFF	TGCTGTGCTAGGGGGACTAGCGGCATCAATGAGCAGTTCTTC
-	TRBJ1-2	few	14	TRBV27	CASRPQTPNYGYTF	TGTGCCAGCAGGCCCCAAACCCCAAACTATGGCTACACCTTC
-	TRBJ1-1	once	12	TRBV21-1	CASSARRSEAFF	TGTGCCAGCAGCGCTCGACGGAGTGAAGCTTTCTTT
-	TRBJ1-6	-	15	TRBV5-1	CASTPSLSYNSPLHF	TGCGCCAGCACCCCAAGCCTCTCCTATAATTCACCCCTCCACTTT
TRBD2	TRBJ2-3	few	16	TRBV5-6	CASSPYQRGVGDTQYF	TGTGCCAGCAGCCCGTATCAGCGGGGGGTGGGAGATACGCAGTATTTT
-	TRBJ1-5	-	17	TRBV7-8	CASSLSYVGLANQPQHF	TGTGCCAGCAGCTTGTCGTACGTAGGTCTCGCCAATCAGCCCCAGCATTTT
TRBD1	TRBJ1-2	-	13	TRBV7-9	CASSLATGSGYTF	TGTGCCAGCAGCTTAGCGACAGGGTCTGGCTACACCTTC
TRBD1	TRBJ2-7	-	15	TRBV27	CASSSQGAGGYEQYF	TGTGCCAGCAGTTCACAGGGAGCAGGGGGTTACGAGCAGTACTTC
TRBD2	TRBJ2-2	-	16	TRBV7-2	CASSLRLAGGTGELFF	TGTGCCAGCAGCCTAAGGCTAGCGGGGGGTACCGGGGAGCTGTTTTTT
-	TRBJ1-5	-	16	TRBV7-2	CASSSDQPGSNQPQHF	TGTGCCAGCAGCTCCGACCAACCGGGGAGCAATCAGCCCCAGCATTTT
TRBD1	TRBJ2-1	-	14	TRBV2	CAILTGQGANEQFF	TGTGCCATCCTAACGGGACAGGGGGCAAATGAGCAGTTCTTC
-	TRBJ1-1	-	10	TRBV29-1	CSVSGTEAFF	TGCAGCGTTAGCGGAACTGAAGCTTTCTTT
TRBD2	TRBJ2-3	few	18	TRBV7-2	CASSLLSAGGPGTDTQYF	TGTGCCAGCAGCTTATTGTCGGCGGGGGGGCCGGGGACAGATACGCAGTATTTT
-	TRBJ2-3	-	14	TRBV4-1	CASSQVPIGDTQYF	TGCGCCAGCAGCCAAGTCCCTATTGGGGATACGCAGTATTTT
-	TRBJ2-2	few	13	TRBV5-4	CASSLGRYGELFF	TGTGCCAGCAGCTTGGGTCGGTACGGGGAGCTGTTTTTT
-	TRBJ1-6	-	15	TRBV5-4	CASSPGLKHGFSLHF	TGTGCCAGCAGCCCCGGGTTGAAACACGGTTTTTCCCTCCACTTT
-	TRBJ2-7	-	13	TRBV6-5	CASRRGGPYEQYF	TGTGCCAGCAGAAGGGGGGGCCCTTACGAGCAGTACTTC
-	TRBJ1-6	few	16	TRBV7-2	CASSFDISSYNSPLHF	TGTGCCAGCAGTTTTGACATCAGCTCCTATAATTCACCCCTCCACTTT
-	TRBJ1-1	few	16	TRBV4-3	CASSQAAGRMNTEAFF	TGCGCCAGCAGCCAAGCTGCAGGGCGAATGAACACTGAAGCTTTCTTT
TRBD1	TRBJ1-2	-	14	TRBV5-5	CASSSDWDSEFPTF	TGTGCCAGCAGCTCCGATTGGGACAGCGAATTTCCCACCTTC
-	TRBJ1-5	-	13	TRBV28	CASTAGESRPQHF	TGTGCCAGCACTGCCGGCGAGAGTCGGCCCCAGCATTTT
-	TRBJ2-5	-	12	TRBV20-1	CSARAGQETQYF	TGCAGTGCTAGGGCCGGACAAGAGACCCAGTACTTC
-	TRBJ2-3	-	17	TRBV5-1	CASRGASGGVGSDTQYF	TGCGCCAGCAGAGGTGCATCTGGGGGAGTGGGCTCAGATACGCAGTATTTT
-	TRBJ2-7	-	12	TRBV30	CAWSVGADEQYF	TGTGCCTGGAGTGTTGGCGCGGACGAGCAGTACTTC
-	TRBJ2-5	many	12	TRBV12-3/TRBV12-4	CASLGLSETQYF	TGTGCCAGCTTGGGGTTATCGGAGACCCAGTACTTC
-	TRBJ2-3	many	14	TRBV7-6	CASSLSVRTDTQYF	TGTGCCAGCAGCTTATCCGTGCGCACAGATACGCAGTATTTT
-	TRBJ2-3	-	14	TRBV6-5	CATGGGPSTDTQYF	TGTGCCACCGGAGGGGGACCTAGCACAGATACGCAGTATTTT
-	TRBJ2-1	-	16	TRBV6-5	CASSSPGYYSYNEQFF	TGTGCCAGCAGTTCCCCCGGCTATTACTCCTACAATGAGCAGTTCTTC
TRBD1	TRBJ2-2	few	14	TRBV7-2	CASSSQDRLAELFF	TGTGCCAGCAGCTCCCAGGACAGGCTCGCCGAGCTGTTTTTT
TRBD2	TRBJ2-7	-	13	TRBV20-1	CSATVAGLDEQYF	TGCAGTGCTACCGTAGCGGGGCTCGACGAGCAGTACTTC
-	TRBJ1-2	many	14	TRBV6-6	CASSYQQGYYGYTF	TGTGCCAGCAGTTACCAACAGGGATACTATGGCTACACCTTC
-	TRBJ2-2	few	13	TRBV28	CASSLRLFGELFF	TGTGCCAGCAGTTTACGCCTTTTCGGGGAGCTGTTTTTT
-	TRBJ1-2	few	15	TRBV4-1	CASSQGWPLGDGYTF	TGCGCCAGCAGCCAAGGATGGCCCCTAGGGGATGGCTACACCTTC
TRBD2	TRBJ2-7	few	15	TRBV4-1	CASSQGAGEGYEQYF	TGCGCCAGCAGCCAAGGGGCGGGGGAGGGCTACGAGCAGTACTTC
-	TRBJ2-5	few	15	TRBV5-1	CASSLAEMVRETQYF	TGCGCCAGCAGCTTGGCCGAGATGGTGAGGGAGACCCAGTACTTC
-	TRBJ1-2	few	14	TRBV9	CASKGAGRPDGYTF	TGTGCCAGCAAGGGAGCAGGGAGGCCGGATGGCTACACCTTC
TRBD1	TRBJ2-3	few	15	TRBV5-1	CASSLKGARTDTQYF	TGCGCCAGCAGCTTGAAGGGGGCTCGCACAGATACGCAGTATTTT
TRBD2	TRBJ2-7	few	16	TRBV12-3/TRBV12-4	CASSLRTSGGAWEQYF	TGTGCCAGCAGTTTAAGGACTAGCGGGGGGGCCTGGGAGCAGTACTTC
-	TRBJ2-5	-	13	TRBV27	CASTTFGVETQYF	TGTGCCAGCACCACCTTCGGGGTGGAGACCCAGTACTTC
-	TRBJ2-1	many	17	TRBV20-1	CSARDRFRVGQYNEQFF	TGCAGTGCTAGGGACCGTTTTAGGGTAGGACAGTACAATGAGCAGTTCTTC
-	TRBJ1-2	-	14	TRBV5-1	CASSQDAGNYGYTF	TGCGCCAGCAGCCAAGACGCAGGGAACTATGGCTACACCTTC
-	TRBJ1-1	few	19	TRBV7-9	CASSLMRGAQGHPNTEAFF	TGTGCCAGCAGCCTTATGCGGGGCGCGCAGGGACACCCGAACACTGAAGCTTTCTTT
-	TRBJ2-7	-	15	TRBV28	CASTEDVRSTYEQYF	TGTGCCAGCACCGAAGACGTTCGCTCTACCTACGAGCAGTACTTC
-	TRBJ2-3	few	14	TRBV20-1	CSARGPSGTDTQYF	TGCAGTGCCCGGGGCCCCTCTGGGACAGATACGCAGTATTTT
-	TRBJ2-6	-	16	TRBV7-9	CASSSLGASGANVLTF	TGTGCCAGCAGCTCCCTAGGTGCCTCTGGGGCCAACGTCCTGACTTTC